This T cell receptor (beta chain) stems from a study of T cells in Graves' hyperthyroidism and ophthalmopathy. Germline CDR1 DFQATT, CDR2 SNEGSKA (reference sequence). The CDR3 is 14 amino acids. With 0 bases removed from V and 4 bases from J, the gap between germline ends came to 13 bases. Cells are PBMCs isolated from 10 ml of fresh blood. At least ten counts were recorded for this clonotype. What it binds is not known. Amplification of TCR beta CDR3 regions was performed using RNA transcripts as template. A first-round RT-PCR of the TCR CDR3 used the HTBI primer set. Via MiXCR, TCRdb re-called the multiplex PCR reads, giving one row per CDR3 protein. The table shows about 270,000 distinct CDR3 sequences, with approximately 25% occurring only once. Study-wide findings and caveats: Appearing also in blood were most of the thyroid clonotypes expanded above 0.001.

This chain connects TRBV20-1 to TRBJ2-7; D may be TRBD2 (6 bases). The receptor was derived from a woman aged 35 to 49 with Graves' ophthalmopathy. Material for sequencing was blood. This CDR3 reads CSARDLRGEYEQYF. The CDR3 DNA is TGCAGTGCTAGAGATCTGCGGGGAGAGTACGAGCAGTACTTC.